Below, 18 T cell receptor beta chains from the same sample are listed, as sequenced in a study of cytomegalovirus exposure and HLA in healthy donors. The PCR ran on 60 Vbeta and 13 Jbeta primers. TCRdb keeps only in-frame clones here, not all; method: immunoSEQ multiplex PCR. The table records tens of thousands of clones, just over 75% of them present only once. Sequenced sample: PBMCs. The source is a man aged 25-40 years in good health and CMV-seronegative.

The chain is built from TRBV18 and TRBJ1-1; maybe TRBD1 (6 bases). CDR3 length: 14 amino acids. Germline V gene data show CDR1 as KGHSH and CDR2 as LQKENI. Trimming stripped 3 bases from V and 11 bases from J, with 19 bases between. The CDR3 protein is CASSPLEGEGEAFF. In DNA form, the CDR3 reads TGTGCCAGCTCACCCTTAGAGGGGGAGGGTGAGGCTTTCTTT.

The chain employs TRBV5-1 and TRBJ2-5, with 7 bases matching TRBD1. V dropped 2 bases and J dropped 4; count of bases not matched to a gene: 5. There are 14 residues in the CDR3. Per germline, CDR1 SGHRS and CDR2 YFSETQ. CDR3 region: CASSLTGEAETQYF. DNA of the CDR3: TGCGCCAGCAGCTTAACAGGGGAAGCAGAGACCCAGTACTTC.

The J gene is TRBJ1-2, the V gene TRBV18, with D perhaps TRBD1 (5 bases). Germline V gene sequence: CDR1 KGHSH, CDR2 LQKENI. The length of the CDR3 is 16 residues. The V end lost 3 bases, the J end lost 2 bases, and 16 bases lay between the germline ends. The CDR3: CASSPGLRGANYGYTF. Here the CDR3 DNA reads TGTGCCAGCTCACCGGGACTCCGGGGCGCCAACTATGGCTACACCTTC.

Written as DNA, the CDR3 is TGTGCCAGCACCGAGGGGACTAGCCTGCCCTACAATGAGCAGTTCTTC. This gives the protein CASTEGTSLPYNEQFF. The chain recombines TRBV2 with TRBJ2-1; 9 positions agree with TRBD2. V shed 7 bases and J 2 bases; nucleotides not matched to a gene: 9. Looked up from germline, CDR1 is SNHLY and CDR2 is FYNNEI. The CDR3 consists of 16 residues.

This chain joins TRBV18 and TRBJ1-4; tentative D call: TRBD1 (6 bases). CDR3 length: 18 residues. V lost 3 bases and J 7 bases, leaving 24 bases between the germline ends. Germline V gene lookup returns CDR1 KGHSH and CDR2 LQKENI. The CDR3 DNA sequence: TGTGCCAGCTCACCTAACACCCCATGGACAGTGACCCTTGAAAAACTGTTTTTT. As protein: CASSPNTPWTVTLEKLFF.

V is TRBV9 and J is TRBJ2-5, with 9 bases identical to TRBD2. V was pared by 0 bases and J by 7 bases, with 7 bases of the junction left unmatched. This CDR3 is built from 15 residues. CDR1 and CDR2 (germline): SGDLS, YYNGEE. The DNA of the CDR3 is TGTGCCAGCAGCGTAGACGCGGGGGGGGAGGGGACCCAGTACTTC. Protein product: CASSVDAGGEGTQYF.

The chain joins TRBV19 to TRBJ2-7, with 9 positions matching TRBD2. This CDR3 has 20 amino acids. The V gene end was trimmed by 6 bases and the J gene end by 1 base; junction bases not matched to a gene: 22. Germline V CDR1 and CDR2: LNHDA, SQIVND (reference sequence). The CDR3 region is CASRAPYPRPLAGLSYEQYF. The CDR3 DNA is TGTGCCAGTAGAGCCCCATACCCCCGGCCGCTAGCGGGGTTGTCCTACGAGCAGTACTTC.

This clone was picked up a small number of times. J is TRBJ1-2 and V is TRBV5-1; the match to TRBD1 covers 7 bases. Germline V gene lookup returns CDR1 SGHRS and CDR2 YFSETQ. The CDR3 has 15 residues. J lost 4 bases, V lost 4 bases, and 10 bases had no gene match. In DNA, the CDR3 is TGCGCCAGCAGCACCGGGACAGAACTGGGCTATGGCTACACCTTC. Encoded protein: CASSTGTELGYGYTF.

This clone was seen only once. The rearrangement joins TRBV18 to TRBJ1-1; D possibly corresponds to TRBD1 (5 bases). The V gene lost 6 bases and the J gene lost 1 base, with 9 bases spanning the gap. This CDR3 spans 13 amino acids. Germline V lookup: CDR1 KGHSH, CDR2 LQKENI. DNA of the CDR3: TGTGCCAGCTCGGAACAGGAGAACACTGAAGCTTTCTTT. Protein sequence: CASSEQENTEAFF.

This clone has more than one count but fewer than ten. This sequence joins TRBV6-5 and TRBJ1-1; the D is unclear. CDR1 and CDR2 (germline): MNHEY, SVGAGI. With 0 bases removed from V and 3 bases from J, the gap between germline ends came to 14 bases. The CDR3 is made up of 16 amino acids. The CDR3 DNA reads as TGTGCCAGCAGTTACTCTAGTCCGAAGTCGGACACTGAAGCTTTCTTT. It yields the protein CASSYSSPKSDTEAFF.

The chain combines TRBV7-2 with TRBJ1-6, with no clear D. The CDR3 runs 12 residues. Germline V CDR1 and CDR2: SGHTA, FQGNSA. Trimming left V 5 bases short and J 4 bases short, with 3 bases between. The CDR3 here is CASSAYNSPLHF. In DNA form, the CDR3 reads TGTGCCAGCAGCGCGTATAATTCACCCCTCCACTTT.

V is TRBV29-1 and J is TRBJ2-1; 11 positions agree with TRBD2. Germline CDR1 and CDR2: SQVTM and ANQGSEA. This CDR3 has 14 amino acids. The junction had 8 bases not matched to a gene; V was cut back by 6 bases and J by 7 bases. The CDR3 bases are TGCAGCGTGAGACGTGGGACTAGCGGAAATGAGCAGTTCTTC. The encoded protein is CSVRRGTSGNEQFF.

This clone occurred a few times. V is TRBV4-3 and J is TRBJ1-2, with 7 nucleotides matching TRBD1. The CDR3 consists of 16 residues. The trim removed 0 bases at V and 3 bases at J, leaving 7 bases unmatched. Germline V lookup: CDR1 LGHNA, CDR2 YSLEER. The CDR3 protein is CASSQDRTGADYGYTF. The DNA of the CDR3 is TGCGCCAGCAGCCAAGACCGAACAGGGGCGGACTATGGCTACACCTTC.

This chain joins TRBV18 and TRBJ2-5, with 8 bases lining up with TRBD1. This CDR3 has 14 amino acids. With 6 bases clipped from V and 12 bases from J, the junction kept 15 bases outside the gene matches. Germline V lookup: CDR1 KGHSH, CDR2 LQKENI. CDR3 nucleotide sequence: TGTGCCAGCTCTCTACAGGGGGGATCTGGAGTTGAGTACTTC. Translating it yields CASSLQGGSGVEYF.

The chain has TRBV28 and TRBJ1-1; 7 bases are a match to TRBD1. The CDR3 has 13 residues. J was trimmed by 11 bases and V by 6 bases; bases with no gene match: 12. The V gene's germline CDR1 is MDHEN and CDR2 SYDVKM. The CDR3 DNA reads TGTGCCAGCAGCCCTCCCGGGGGCAGGGGGGCTTTCTTT. It is translated as CASSPPGGRGAFF.

This clone appeared a single time. The chain combines TRBV27 with TRBJ1-5; 8 bases map to TRBD1. The CDR3 length is 17 residues. CDR1 MNHEY and CDR2 SMNVEV come from the germline V gene (reference sequence). V shed 5 bases and J 1 base; nucleotides not matched to a gene: 10. The CDR3 spells CASSLSGTGGSNQPQHF. The CDR3 DNA is TGTGCCAGCAGTCTCTCCGGGACAGGAGGGAGCAATCAGCCCCAGCATTTT.

V and J are TRBV6-5 and TRBJ1-5; 7 nucleotides agree with TRBD1. The CDR3 is 15 residues long. The V and J ends lost 6 bases and 0 bases, in that order; junction bases with no gene match: 5. Germline V CDR1 and CDR2: MNHEY, SVGAGI. The CDR3 protein is CASSRGTDSNQPQHF. The CDR3 DNA is TGTGCCAGCAGCCGAGGGACAGATAGCAATCAGCCCCAGCATTTT.

This chain links TRBV7-2 with TRBJ2-7, with D possibly matching TRBD1 (5 bases). The CDR3 totals 12 residues. CDR1 SGHTA and CDR2 FQGNSA come from the germline V gene. Deletions cut 4 bases from V and 5 bases from J, with 9 bases between. The CDR3 region is CASSSQGDEQYF. In DNA form, the CDR3 reads TGTGCCAGCAGCTCGCAAGGGGACGAGCAGTACTTC.